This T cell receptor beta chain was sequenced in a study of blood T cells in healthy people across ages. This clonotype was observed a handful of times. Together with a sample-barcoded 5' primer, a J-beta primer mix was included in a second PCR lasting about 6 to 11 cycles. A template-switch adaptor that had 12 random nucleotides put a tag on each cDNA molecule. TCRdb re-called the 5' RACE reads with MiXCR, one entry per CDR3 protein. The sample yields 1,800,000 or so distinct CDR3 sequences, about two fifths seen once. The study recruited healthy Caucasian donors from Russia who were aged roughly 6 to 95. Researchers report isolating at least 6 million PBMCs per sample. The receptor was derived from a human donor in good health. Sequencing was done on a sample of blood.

The CDR3 DNA reads TGTGCCAGCAGCCCCCTCCAGAGCAATGAAAAACTGTTTTTT. As protein: CASSPLQSNEKLFF. The chain carries TRBV5-5 and TRBJ1-4; D is ambiguous. This CDR3 spans 14 amino acids. Trimming cost V 4 bases and J 5 bases, with 12 bases left between them. Germline V gene sequence: CDR1 SGHKS, CDR2 YYEKEE (reference sequence).